This entry is about one T cell receptor (beta chain). This CDR3 is built from 13 residues. From germline, CDR1 is SGHNT and CDR2 YENEEA. V was trimmed by 0 bases and J by 3 bases, leaving 6 bases between them. Here immunoSEQ multiplex PCR was the method, and the copy in TCRdb shows in-frame clones only, minus some. The sample carries around 66,000 clones, approximately 91% recorded once. The data were taken from a study of PD-L1 blockade in urothelial cancer. Across the study: Atezolizumab at 1,200 mg intravenously every 3 weeks was started by patients in the mid-2010s. Blood was evaluated 3 weeks (second dose) and 6 weeks after therapy began.

Stated time point: peripheral blood 6 weeks after treatment start. Samples were collected from each patient before treatment and during treatment. Each patient gave between 1 and 8 of them in total. This sequence joins TRBV11-3 and TRBJ2-7; D remains unclear. This TCR derives from a man in his sixties with urothelial cancer. This material consisted of PBMCs, taken around atezolizumab (anti-PD-L1) treatment. The CDR3 is CASSLELIYEQYF. The DNA for the CDR3 is TGTGCCAGCAGCTTAGAACTGATCTACGAGCAGTACTTC.